The present T cell receptor (beta chain) was sequenced within a study of T cell responses to AZD1222 COVID-19 vaccine. This CDR3 region has 14 residues. The junction had 2 bases not matched to a gene; V was cut back by 2 bases and J by 2 bases. CDR1 is SGHNT, CDR2 YYREEE, per germline (reference sequence). This clone appeared a few times. Profiling relied on immunoSEQ multiplex PCR, and the TCRdb table lists in-frame clones only, not all of them. The sample includes tens of thousands of clones, nearly 85% of them seen just once. The sample consisted of peripheral blood, taken on day 0 of AZD1222 vaccination. The V call is TRBV5-4, the J call TRBJ2-7; TRBD1 matches 9 bases. This sequence was found in an adult in good health. This chain's CDR3 is CASSFGQGTYEQYF. CDR3 bases: TGTGCCAGCAGCTTCGGACAGGGGACCTACGAGCAGTACTTC.